The rows below give T cell receptor beta chains drawn from one sample of a study of T cells in narcolepsy. Sequenced by immunoSEQ multiplex PCR; TCRdb stores in-frame clones only, minus some. This sample has fewer than 35,000 clones, with approximately 80% found just once. Sample: CD45RA- memory CD4+ T cells from PBMCs. Source of these receptors: a human donor with narcolepsy. Both conserved end residues are part of each CDR3. Fields, in order: J gene, V gene, CDR3 protein.

j_call: TRBJ2-2
v_call: TRBV6-1
cdr3_aa: CALAGGSGELFF

j_call: TRBJ2-3
v_call: TRBV11-2
cdr3_aa: CASSLSGSGFTDTQYF

j_call: TRBJ1-2
v_call: TRBV7-2
cdr3_aa: CASSLVMGNYGYTF

j_call: TRBJ1-1
v_call: TRBV9
cdr3_aa: CASRSPGMNTEAFF

j_call: TRBJ1-1
v_call: TRBV5-6
cdr3_aa: CASSLPGGVNTEAFF

j_call: TRBJ1-5
v_call: TRBV5-6
cdr3_aa: CASSATGTGVPQHF

j_call: TRBJ2-3
v_call: TRBV5-1
cdr3_aa: CASSLRGDSDTQYF

j_call: TRBJ2-5
v_call: TRBV7-6
cdr3_aa: CASSLAGGEGETQYF

j_call: TRBJ1-2
v_call: TRBV27
cdr3_aa: CASSLRTGAYYGYTF

j_call: TRBJ2-5
v_call: TRBV28
cdr3_aa: CASSLLGETQYF

j_call: .
v_call: TRBV10-3
cdr3_aa: CAISHRDDEQYF